This TCR beta chain was identified during a study of blood T cell repertoires in COVID-19. On the study more broadly: From the United States, Italy and Spain came samples of acute and convalescent COVID-19. Sources were T cells, B-cell-depleted T cells, or PBMCs; the material itself was cDNA or gDNA.

The table came from immunoSEQ multiplex PCR; TCRdb's copy has only in-frame clones and leaves some out. In the table there are fewer than 150,000 clones, nearly 90% of which are singletons. Enrolled during active infection, Seattle patients were then followed longitudinally. The count of this clone is one. Germline CDR1 is SGHRS and CDR2 is YFSETQ. With 0 bases removed from V and 2 bases from J, the gap between germline ends came to 12 bases. The CDR3 consists of 16 residues. The chain employs TRBV5-1 and TRBJ1-5, with a tentative D call TRBD1 (5 bases). What was sequenced was peripheral blood. This receptor was obtained from a woman in her sixties with COVID-19, enrolled during active disease. In DNA, the CDR3 is TGCGCCAGCAGCTTGGCCGGGGGTTTAGGCAATCAGCCCCAGCATTTT. Its protein is CASSLAGGLGNQPQHF.